What follows are 30 T cell receptor beta chains derived from one specimen sequenced in a study of T cell repertoires in cytomegalovirus infection. One entry per CDR3 protein, called by TCRdb with MiXCR from the reads. The profile shows approximately 310,000 distinct CDR3 sequences, 25% of them singletons. No cognate antigen is known for these TCRs. This material consisted of cultured PBMCs, taken from culture after CMV antigen stimulation. The receptors originated from a human donor in good health (CMV status not recorded). Some clones in this sample may be carry-over from other donors' samples.

This clonotype was seen a handful of times. V is TRBV4-3 and J is TRBJ2-4; tentatively, D is TRBD1 or TRBD2 (5 bases each). With 0 bases removed from V and 8 bases from J, the gap between germline ends came to 14 bases. Germline-derived CDR1 and CDR2 are LGHNA and YSLEER. The CDR3 sequence is 15 residues long. CDR3 loop: CASSQEGAGTDIQYF. The CDR3 coding sequence is TGCGCCAGCAGCCAAGAAGGGGCAGGGACGGACATTCAGTACTTC.

This clonotype was seen a handful of times. The genes are TRBV6-1 and TRBJ1-1; D gene unclear. CDR1 and CDR2 from the germline V gene are MNHNS and SASEGT. V lost 6 bases and J 0 bases, leaving 8 bases between the germline ends. CDR3 length: 13 amino acids. The CDR3 bases are TGTGCCAGCAGGACCCGCTTGAACACTGAAGCTTTCTTT. As protein: CASRTRLNTEAFF.

The chain has TRBV20-1 and TRBJ2-7; D remains ambiguous. The CDR3 extends over 15 amino acids. The V end lost 0 bases, the J end lost 3 bases, and 15 bases lay between the germline ends. The germline V gene encodes CDR1 DFQATT and CDR2 SNEGSKA (reference sequence). CDR3 DNA sequence: TGCAGTGCTAGAGAAAGGTCGGACGCACTCTACGAGCAGTACTTC. Protein product: CSARERSDALYEQYF.

A few counts support this clonotype. The chain carries TRBV19 and TRBJ1-2; D is unresolved. The CDR3 spans 14 residues. Germline CDR1 is LNHDA and CDR2 is SQIVND (reference sequence). The V gene lost 3 bases and the J gene lost 0 bases, with 8 bases spanning the gap. The CDR3 nucleotides are TGTGCCAGTAGTATTGTCACTGCTAACTATGGCTACACCTTC. Encoded protein: CASSIVTANYGYTF.

This clonotype appeared once. The gene calls are TRBV30 and TRBJ2-3; D might be TRBD2 (6 bases). This CDR3 comprises 14 residues. CDR1 GTSNPN and CDR2 SVGIG come from the germline V gene (reference sequence). V shed 2 bases and J shed 6 bases, with 15 bases lying between them. The CDR3 DNA reads TGTGCCTGGAGTCGAGTGGGGGGTGTTGATACGCAGTATTTT. Protein: CAWSRVGGVDTQYF.

V is TRBV11-2 and J is TRBJ2-2, with TRBD2 matching 14 bases. Losses at the gene ends were 4 bases for V and 3 bases for J; bases not matched to a gene: 4. This CDR3 comprises 17 residues. Germline V gives CDR1 SGHAT, CDR2 FQNNGV. The CDR3 bases are TGTGCCAGCAGCTATGGACTAGCGGGAGGATACACCGGGGAGCTGTTTTTT. Protein product: CASSYGLAGGYTGELFF. Combining the CDR3 with reference TRBV11-2 and TRBJ2-2 gives the whole variable domain EAGVAQSPRYKIIEKRQSVAFWCNPISGHATLYWYQQILGQGPKLLIQFQNNGVVDDSQLPKDRFSAERLKGVDSTLKIQPAKLEDSAVYLCASSYGLAGGYTGELFFGEGSRLTVL.

The chain carries TRBV20-1 and TRBJ1-1; 7 bases match TRBD1. Germline trimming cut 4 bases from V and 11 bases from J; bases unmatched to any gene: 31. Germline V gene lookup returns CDR1 DFQATT and CDR2 SNEGSKA (reference sequence). The CDR3 has 19 amino acids. The DNA of the CDR3 is TGCAGTGCTACCCCGGTAGGGGCTCGAGAGGGGGCCCGATTAGGCTTGGCTTTCTTT. Its protein product is CSATPVGAREGARLGLAFF.

This clonotype was seen a handful of times. The rearrangement links TRBV11-2 to TRBJ2-2; D ambiguous. CDR3 length: 12 amino acids. Germline V gene lookup returns CDR1 SGHAT and CDR2 FQNNGV. With 6 bases removed from V and 6 bases from J, the gap between germline ends came to 8 bases. CDR3 region: CASRRNAGELFF. Written as DNA, the CDR3 is TGTGCCAGCAGACGCAACGCCGGGGAGCTGTTTTTT.

The chain is built from TRBV7-9 and TRBJ2-1, with TRBD2 matching over 11 bases. The CDR3 has 17 amino acids. Looked up from germline, CDR1 is SEHNR and CDR2 is FQNEAQ (reference sequence). V trimming: 1 base; J trimming: 4 bases; junction bases outside the gene matches: 6. The CDR3, as DNA: TGTGCCAGCAGCTTAGGAAGGGCTAGCGGGAGGTACAATGAGCAGTTCTTC. Amino acid sequence: CASSLGRASGRYNEQFF.

The chain is built from TRBV7-3 and TRBJ2-2, with no clear D. The V and J ends lost 2 bases and 7 bases respectively, with 8 bases between them. Per the germline V gene, CDR1 is SGHTA and CDR2 is FQGTGA. This CDR3 spans 13 amino acids. The CDR3 DNA reads TGTGCCAGCAGCTTAGGTCCCGGCGGGGAGCTGTTTTTT. Amino acids: CASSLGPGGELFF.

This chain uses TRBV2 with TRBJ2-7; D unclear. CDR3 length: 15 amino acids. CDR1 and CDR2 (germline): SNHLY, FYNNEI. V lost 1 base to trimming and J lost 1 base, with 11 bases between them. CDR3 region: CASSEVYQKSYEQYV. CDR3 sequence (DNA): TGTGCCAGCAGTGAAGTTTACCAGAAATCCTACGAGCAGTACGTC.

The V and J genes are TRBV7-2 and TRBJ2-7; D possibly uses TRBD1 or TRBD2 (5 bases each). Per germline, CDR1 SGHTA and CDR2 FQGNSA. The CDR3 sequence is 15 residues long. The V gene lost 1 base and the J gene lost 7 bases, with 17 bases spanning the gap. Here the CDR3 DNA reads TGTGCCAGCAGCTTAGGGCCGGGGCGGAATGAGGAGCAGTACTTC. This gives the protein CASSLGPGRNEEQYF. Complete variable domain (other parts from reference TRBV7-2 and TRBJ2-7): GAGVSQSPSNKVTEKGKDVELRCDPISGHTALYWYRQSLGQGLEFLIYFQGNSAPDKSGLPSDRFSAERTGGSVSTLTIQRTQQEDSAVYLCASSLGPGRNEEQYFGPGTRLTVT.

This chain links TRBV9 with TRBJ2-4; no clear D gene. The germline CDR1 and CDR2 sequences are SGDLS and YYNGEE. This CDR3 is built from 12 residues. V lost 3 bases and J lost 3, with 4 bases in between. CDR3 nucleotides: TGTGCCAGCAGCGGAAACAAAAACATTCAGTACTTC. Its protein product is CASSGNKNIQYF.

The chain combines TRBV12-3 or TRBV12-4 with TRBJ2-7, with D hard to call. V was shortened by 7 bases and J by 0 bases, with 13 bases between the two germline ends. CDR3 length: 14 residues. This chain's CDR3 is CASTTNGFSYEQYF. The CDR3 region has the DNA TGTGCCAGCACCACTAATGGGTTCTCCTACGAGCAGTACTTC.

The CDR3 region has the DNA TGTGCCAGCAGCTTAAGACCCTGGGACAGGAGAGTTAGCACAGATACGCAGTATTTT. As protein: CASSLRPWDRRVSTDTQYF. The rearrangement joins TRBV7-2 to TRBJ2-3, with 8 bases lining up with TRBD1. This CDR3 region has 19 residues. Germline V gene data show CDR1 as SGHTA and CDR2 as FQGNSA. Germline trimming cut 2 bases from V and 0 bases from J; bases unmatched to any gene: 13.

This clonotype came up a few times. J is TRBJ2-7 and V is TRBV3-1; a weak D match, TRBD1 (5 bases). The CDR3 extends over 15 amino acids. Trimming stripped 3 bases from V and 6 bases from J, with 18 bases between. Germline V gene sequence: CDR1 LGHDT, CDR2 YNNKEL (reference sequence). The CDR3 here is CASSHPEQVISEQYV. Written as DNA, the CDR3 is TGTGCCAGCAGCCACCCGGAACAGGTCATCTCCGAGCAGTACGTC.

On this clonotype: A much larger clonotype is one base distant, so this may be a read error. The rearrangement joins TRBV27 to TRBJ2-6, with TRBD1 matching 7 bases. This CDR3 is 16 amino acids long. Per germline, CDR1 MNHEY and CDR2 SMNVEV (reference sequence). The CDR3 DNA sequence: TGTGCCAGCACCTACAGGGGTAGCTCTGGGGCCAACGCCCTGACTTTC. This translates into CASTYRGSSGANALTF.

This clonotype came up many times. The rearrangement links TRBV7-2 to TRBJ1-1, with 7 bases that match TRBD1. Germline CDR1 SGHTA, CDR2 FQGNSA. V trimming: 5 bases; J trimming: 6 bases; junction bases outside the gene matches: 6. This CDR3 has 13 residues. The CDR3 loop is CASSVRGFAEAFF. For the CDR3, the DNA is TGTGCCAGCAGCGTCAGGGGGTTCGCTGAAGCTTTCTTT.

With regard to this clonotype: Relative to the germline gene, one junction end is altered; a read error may explain this. The chain employs TRBV4-3 and TRBJ2-1, with D perhaps being TRBD1 or TRBD2 (5 bases each). The CDR3 is 16 amino acids. Germline values: CDR1 LGHNA, CDR2 YSLEER. The CDR3 loop is CASSQDDWGIYNKQFF. The CDR3 DNA sequence: TGCGCCAGCAGCCAAGATGACTGGGGGATCTACAATAAGCAGTTCTTC.

The V and J genes are TRBV29-1 and TRBJ2-5; D unresolved. Germline V gene data show CDR1 as SQVTM and CDR2 as ANQGSEA. Trimming left V 5 bases short and J 2 bases short, with 9 bases between. CDR3 size: 12 residues. The CDR3 DNA reads TGCAGCGTTTTCGGCCGTCAAGAGACCCAGTACTTC. Translated: CSVFGRQETQYF.

The table lists this clonotype with many counts. The V call is TRBV7-8, the J call TRBJ2-1; TRBD2 is a possible D gene (6 bases). CDR3 size: 16 residues. CDR1 and CDR2 (germline): SGHVS, FQNEAQ. Trimming pared 5 bases from V and 0 bases from J, leaving 14 bases between. This chain's CDR3 is CASSPRERSSYNEQFF. The DNA for the CDR3 is TGTGCCAGCAGCCCCCGGGAGCGGAGCTCCTACAATGAGCAGTTCTTC.

The gene calls are TRBV7-9 and TRBJ2-7, with D possibly TRBD1 on 5 matching bases. In germline, CDR1 is SEHNR, CDR2 FQNEAQ (reference sequence). Trimming left V 4 bases short and J 0 bases short, with 13 bases between. The CDR3 length is 15 residues. The DNA for the CDR3 is TGTGCCAGCAGCTCCTGGGGCTTGCGCTCCTACGAGCAGTACTTC. It is translated as CASSSWGLRSYEQYF.

This clonotype was detected a few times. The V gene is TRBV28, the J gene TRBJ2-2, with 7 bases identical to TRBD2. Germline lookup yields CDR1 MDHEN and CDR2 SYDVKM. Trimming took 10 bases from V and 7 from J; bases not matched to a gene: 15. The CDR3 totals 15 residues. CDR3 in DNA: TGTGCCACCGAGGTCGGGGGGATAGCGTTCGGGGAGCTGTTTTTT. Translated, it gives CATEVGGIAFGELFF.

In its sample, this clonotype was seen a few times. The chain links TRBV4-1 to TRBJ1-2; D call uncertain. Germline CDR1 and CDR2: MGHRA and YSYEKL. Trimming took 1 base from V and 6 from J, leaving 12 bases between them. This CDR3 has 14 residues. The CDR3 sequence: CASSQATAGDGYTF. The CDR3 DNA is TGCGCCAGCAGCCAAGCTACGGCGGGAGATGGCTACACCTTC.

This clonotype was seen a handful of times. The rearrangement uses TRBV20-1 and TRBJ2-3, with D possibly TRBD1 on 5 matching bases. The CDR3 covers 15 residues. The germline V and J ends were trimmed by 0 bases and 1 base, with 11 bases remaining between them. Per germline, CDR1 DFQATT and CDR2 SNEGSKA (reference sequence). Here the CDR3 reads CSARDDSYRTDTQYF. CDR3 sequence (DNA): TGCAGTGCTAGAGATGACAGCTACCGCACAGATACGCAGTATTTT.

The chain recombines TRBV10-1 with TRBJ1-6; D gene ambiguous. Trimming removed 3 bases at V and 7 bases at J, with 4 bases between. The CDR3 is 12 residues long. Looked up from germline, CDR1 is WNHNN and CDR2 is SYGVQD (reference sequence). CDR3 loop: CASSDFNSPLHF. The CDR3 nucleotides read TGCGCCAGCAGTGACTTCAATTCACCCCTCCACTTT.

The chain couples TRBV2 to TRBJ2-7; either TRBD1 or TRBD2 may supply D (6 bases each). The CDR3 sequence is 17 residues long. Trimming removed 6 bases from V and 4 bases from J, with 25 bases in between. Germline V gives CDR1 SNHLY, CDR2 FYNNEI. For the CDR3, the DNA is TGTGCCAGCAGCGAAAGGGAGGTGACAGGAGATTCTTACGAGCAGTACGTC. Translated: CASSEREVTGDSYEQYV.

This clonotype was counted ten times or more. V is TRBV7-2 and J is TRBJ2-1; the match to TRBD2 covers 12 bases. Unmatched junction bases numbered 5, after V lost 1 base and J lost 4 bases. The CDR3 covers 17 residues. CDR1 and CDR2 (germline): SGHTA, FQGNSA. In DNA form, the CDR3 reads TGTGCCAGCAGCTTAGATCCGACTAGCGGGAGATACAATGAGCAGTTCTTC. It translates to CASSLDPTSGRYNEQFF.

Concerning this clonotype itself: At one end the junction does not follow the germline gene, possibly because of a read error. V usage is TRBV11-2 and J usage is TRBJ1-6; D remains unclear. Germline lookup yields CDR1 SGHAT and CDR2 FQNNGV. There are 15 residues in the CDR3. This chain's CDR3 is CASSLGGGWNSPPHF. In DNA form, the CDR3 reads TGTGCCAGCAGCTTAGGGGGAGGGTGGAATTCACCCCCCCACTTT. Together with reference TRBV11-2 and TRBJ1-6, the CDR3 gives the full variable domain: EAGVAQSPRYKIIEKRQSVAFWCNPISGHATLYWYQQILGQGPKLLIQFQNNGVVDDSQLPKDRFSAERLKGVDSTLKIQPAKLEDSAVYLCASSLGGGWNSPPHFGNGTRLTVT.

This clonotype was observed a few times. The rearrangement links TRBV28 to TRBJ2-5; TRBD1 might be the D (6 bases). Germline V gene data show CDR1 as MDHEN and CDR2 as SYDVKM. V was shortened by 3 bases and J by 2 bases, with 10 bases between the two germline ends. This CDR3 contains 14 residues. The CDR3 DNA reads as TGTGCCAGCAGTTTGGACAGAAGACAAGAGACCCAGTACTTC. This sequence encodes CASSLDRRQETQYF.